These 22 T cell receptor beta chains came from one sample sequenced in a study of naive and memory T cell subsets. The beta constant-region primer was an equimolar mix of two oligonucleotides covering TRBC1 and TRBC2. Nested alpha and beta constant-region primers with the SP2 primer drove four PCR rounds on ligated cDNA. One entry per CDR3 protein, called by TCRdb with MiXCR from the UMI-ligation and nested PCR reads. Of 15,000 to 20,000 distinct CDR3 sequences listed, around 9% are singletons. Sequenced sample: central memory CD8+ T cells from blood. These receptors originate from a human donor in good health.

This clonotype was picked up a small number of times. The rearrangement uses TRBV2 and TRBJ2-3; 9 bases are a match to TRBD2. The CDR3 is 14 amino acids. Germline V CDR1 and CDR2: SNHLY, FYNNEI. J was trimmed by 2 bases and V by 6 bases; bases with no gene match: 3. Here the CDR3 reads CASRRGGNTDTQYF. The CDR3 coding sequence is TGTGCCAGCAGGCGGGGGGGTAACACAGATACGCAGTATTTT.

This clonotype has just a few counts. The V call is TRBV19, the J call TRBJ1-6, with D maybe TRBD1 (6 bases). Looked up from germline, CDR1 is LNHDA and CDR2 is SQIVND (reference sequence). V was pared by 4 bases and J by 7 bases, with 17 bases between. This CDR3 comprises 16 residues. The CDR3 DNA is TGTGCCAGTAGTAACCCCGGACAGCTGCAGAATTCACCCCTCCACTTT. Its translation: CASSNPGQLQNSPLHF. Combining the CDR3 with reference TRBV19 and TRBJ1-6 gives the whole variable domain DGGITQSPKYLFRKEGQNVTLSCEQNLNHDAMYWYRQDPGQGLRLIYYSQIVNDFQKGDIAEGYSVSREKKESFPLTVTSAQKNPTAFYLCASSNPGQLQNSPLHFGNGTRLTVT.

This clonotype was seen only a few times. The rearrangement links TRBV7-9 to TRBJ2-7; 9 nucleotides agree with TRBD1. The ends lost 5 bases at V and 7 bases at J; junction bases unmatched: 9. Germline V lookup: CDR1 SEHNR, CDR2 FQNEAQ (reference sequence). CDR3 length: 14 amino acids. The CDR3 DNA follows: TGTGCCAGCAGCCCGAGGGACAGGGTGTTTGAGCAGTACTTC. Its translation: CASSPRDRVFEQYF.

V gene TRBV11-3 combines with J gene TRBJ2-1; D remains unclear. The CDR3 covers 14 residues. Trimming removed 5 bases from V and 6 bases from J, with 14 bases in between. CDR1 is SGHNT and CDR2 is YENEEA in the germline V gene. The chain's CDR3 is CASSTSGDSNEQFF. The CDR3 nucleotides read TGTGCCAGCAGCACTTCCGGAGACTCCAATGAGCAGTTCTTC.

This rearrangement joins TRBV20-1 to TRBJ1-1; D call uncertain. Germline loops: CDR1 DFQATT, CDR2 SNEGSKA (reference sequence). This CDR3 region has 14 residues. V lost 0 bases and J 4 bases, leaving 12 bases between the germline ends. The CDR3 loop is CSARDPGSLTEAFF. The CDR3 DNA sequence: TGCAGTGCTAGAGATCCCGGGAGTCTCACTGAAGCTTTCTTT.

By frequency in the sample, this clonotype is medium-sized. V gene TRBV4-3 combines with J gene TRBJ2-7; D not certain. Germline CDR1 LGHNA, CDR2 YSLEER. The CDR3 extends over 15 amino acids. V was pared by 0 bases and J by 4 bases, with 13 bases between. CDR3 loop: CASSQESGRSYEQYF. CDR3 nucleotides: TGCGCCAGCAGCCAAGAATCGGGCAGGTCTTACGAGCAGTACTTC.

This clonotype was picked up a small number of times. The J gene is TRBJ2-1, the V gene TRBV4-3; D gene unclear. V was pared by 0 bases and J by 6 bases, with 9 bases between. The CDR3 runs to 14 residues. Germline lookup yields CDR1 LGHNA and CDR2 YSLEER. CDR3 region: CASSQDRSSNEQFF. The CDR3 DNA follows: TGCGCCAGCAGCCAAGACCGGTCCAGCAATGAGCAGTTCTTC.

The chain couples TRBV11-2 to TRBJ2-2; D is undetermined. Germline V lookup: CDR1 SGHAT, CDR2 FQNNGV. Trimming removed 0 bases from V and 7 bases from J, with 9 bases in between. The CDR3 has 14 residues. The CDR3 DNA reads as TGTGCCAGCAGCTTAGATGAGAATCACGGGGAGCTGTTTTTT. Translation: CASSLDENHGELFF. The variable domain in full, with the rest retrieved from reference TRBV11-2 and TRBJ2-2, is EAGVAQSPRYKIIEKRQSVAFWCNPISGHATLYWYQQILGQGPKLLIQFQNNGVVDDSQLPKDRFSAERLKGVDSTLKIQPAKLEDSAVYLCASSLDENHGELFFGEGSRLTVL.

Only a few counts were recorded for this clonotype. The rearrangement links TRBV5-1 to TRBJ2-3; D is undetermined. Germline CDR1 SGHRS, CDR2 YFSETQ. This CDR3 region has 16 residues. V was trimmed by 0 bases and J by 6 bases, leaving 17 bases between them. The CDR3 nucleotides read TGCGCCAGCAGCTTGGTGGATATAGGCTTGAGGGATACGCAGTATTTT. Protein product: CASSLVDIGLRDTQYF.

The chain has TRBV6-1 and TRBJ2-5, with D maybe TRBD2 (5 bases). Germline V CDR1 and CDR2: MNHNS, SASEGT. Deletions cut 1 base from V and 4 bases from J, with 10 bases between. The CDR3 runs to 14 residues. The CDR3 reads CASSEGGGIETQYF. In nucleotides, the CDR3 is TGTGCCAGCAGTGAAGGTGGAGGAATAGAGACCCAGTACTTC.

This clonotype is labeled as medium-sized. The chain recombines TRBV15 with TRBJ2-3; D call uncertain. Germline values: CDR1 LNHNV, CDR2 YYDKDF (reference sequence). This CDR3 contains 10 residues. Trimming stripped 9 bases from V and 4 bases from J, with 5 bases between. The CDR3 region has the DNA TGTGCCACGGGTGCAGATACGCAGTATTTT. The encoded protein is CATGADTQYF.

This clonotype was seen ten or more times. The chain carries TRBV6-2 or TRBV6-3 and TRBJ2-7; TRBD2 agrees at 12 bases. In germline, CDR1 is MNHEY, CDR2 SVGEGT. The CDR3 extends over 17 amino acids. V trimming: 6 bases; J trimming: 0 bases; junction bases outside the gene matches: 9. Here the CDR3 DNA reads TGTGCCAGCAGCTCCCTGTGGACTAGCGGGGCCTCCTACGAGCAGTACTTC. Its translation is CASSSLWTSGASYEQYF.

This clonotype was seen ten or more times. The rearrangement links TRBV6-2 or TRBV6-3 to TRBJ1-2; D gene unclear. The germline V gene has CDR1 MNHEY and CDR2 SVGEGT. This CDR3 has 14 amino acids. Trimming left V 0 bases short and J 4 bases short, with 9 bases between. The CDR3 DNA sequence: TGTGCCAGCAGTTACTCGGGCAGTCTCTATGGCTACACCTTC. Its protein is CASSYSGSLYGYTF.

This chain joins TRBV28 and TRBJ2-3, with D unresolved. Trimming took 3 bases from V and 4 from J, leaving 8 bases between them. The CDR3 consists of 13 residues. Germline V gives CDR1 MDHEN, CDR2 SYDVKM. CDR3 region: CASSFQVSDTQYF. CDR3 bases: TGTGCCAGCAGTTTCCAGGTATCAGATACGCAGTATTTT. The full variable domain, in which reference TRBV28 and TRBJ2-3 provide the parts outside the CDR3, is DVKVTQSSRYLVKRTGEKVFLECVQDMDHENMFWYRQDPGLGLRLIYFSYDVKMKEKGDIPEGYSVSREKKERFSLILESASTNQTSMYLCASSFQVSDTQYFGPGTRLTVL.

This clonotype was seen many times. V is TRBV24-1 and J is TRBJ2-1; unclear D gene. The CDR3 sequence is 12 residues long. Germline loops: CDR1 KGHDR, CDR2 SFDVKD. The germline V and J ends were trimmed by 2 bases and 5 bases, with 3 bases remaining between them. The CDR3 DNA reads TGTGCCACCAGTGATTCAGACAATGAGCAGTTCTTC. It encodes CATSDSDNEQFF.

This clonotype was counted ten times or more. In DNA, the CDR3 is TGTGCCAGCAGCTTAGATGAGGGTGACAGGGACGAAAAACTGTTTTTT. Its translation is CASSLDEGDRDEKLFF. The chain combines TRBV7-2 with TRBJ1-4, with TRBD1 matching 7 bases. V shed 1 base and J 8 bases; nucleotides not matched to a gene: 10. Germline V gene data show CDR1 as SGHTA and CDR2 as FQGNSA. The CDR3 consists of 16 residues.

V and J are TRBV15 and TRBJ2-7, with TRBD1 identical over 8 bases. After removal of 4 bases from V and 2 bases from J, the junction contained 4 bases not matched to a gene. The CDR3 totals 14 residues. Germline V CDR1 and CDR2: LNHNV, YYDKDF (reference sequence). As DNA, the CDR3 is TGTGCCACCAGCACGACAGGGGTACCCTACGAGCAGTACTTC. Translated: CATSTTGVPYEQYF.

This clonotype was detected ten times or more. The V and J genes are TRBV20-1 and TRBJ1-1; possible D gene TRBD1, 6 bases. The CDR3 totals 14 residues. Germline CDR1 DFQATT, CDR2 SNEGSKA (reference sequence). The V gene lost 1 base and the J gene lost 3 bases, with 12 bases spanning the gap. Written as DNA, the CDR3 is TGCAGTGCTAGAGTGGTAAACAGGGACACTGAAGCTTTCTTT. It translates to CSARVVNRDTEAFF.

V gene TRBV24-1 combines with J gene TRBJ2-5, with a weak D call TRBD1 (6 bases). Germline V CDR1 and CDR2: KGHDR, SFDVKD. The CDR3 is 16 residues long. V was pared by 4 bases and J by 4 bases, with 18 bases between. DNA of the CDR3: TGTGCCACCAGTGACCGCCCGACAGGATTAGTAGAGACCCAGTACTTC. It translates to CATSDRPTGLVETQYF.

The chain has TRBV6-4 and TRBJ1-3; TRBD1 might be the D (5 bases). The CDR3 extends over 16 amino acids. V lost 3 bases and J lost 4, with 16 bases in between. Germline CDR1 MRHNA, CDR2 SNTAGT. As DNA, the CDR3 is TGTGCCAGCAGTGAGGTTTGTGGGACTGCGGGAAACACCATATATTTT. Amino acids: CASSEVCGTAGNTIYF.

By frequency in the sample, this clonotype is large. The chain uses TRBV19 and TRBJ1-2; TRBD1 might be the D (5 bases). CDR3 length: 15 amino acids. Germline values: CDR1 LNHDA, CDR2 SQIVND (reference sequence). The V end lost 3 bases, the J end lost 4 bases, and 15 bases lay between the germline ends. Here the CDR3 DNA reads TGTGCCAGTAGTATCGGGGCGGAGGGGAGCTATGGCTACACCTTC. Translated: CASSIGAEGSYGYTF.

The V call is TRBV12-3 or TRBV12-4, the J call TRBJ2-1; perhaps TRBD1 as D (6 bases). The germline V and J ends were trimmed by 6 bases and 6 bases, with 21 bases remaining between them. This CDR3 has 16 residues. As DNA, the CDR3 is TGTGCCAGCAGGCAACAGGGCTCCTGGGCTGGCAATGAGCAGTTCTTC. Protein sequence: CASRQQGSWAGNEQFF.